This T cell receptor beta chain came from a study of blood T cell repertoires in COVID-19. The protocol was immunoSEQ multiplex PCR, while the TCRdb copy is restricted to in-frame clones and leaves out a portion. The sample yields about 50,000 clones, roughly 84% seen once. V gave up 4 bases and J gave up 11 bases; unmatched junction bases: 5. The germline CDR1 and CDR2 sequences are LGHDT and YNNKEL (reference sequence). The CDR3 runs to 13 residues. This TCR was sampled from a human donor with active COVID-19. The donor label of this sample is uncertain. The chain joins TRBV3-1 (or the pseudogene TRBV3-2) to TRBJ2-3; 11 bases map to TRBD2. Source material: peripheral blood. The CDR3 bases are TGTGCCAGCAGCCCGCTTAGCGGGGGGGGGCAGTATTTT. This encodes CASSPLSGGGQYF.